This T cell receptor (beta chain) was recovered during a study of blood T cell repertoires in COVID-19. This CDR3 region has 16 residues. V gave up 2 bases and J gave up 2 bases, with 16 bases separating them. Germline lookup yields CDR1 GTSNPN and CDR2 SVGIG (reference sequence). Original processing notes: Amplification with reference gene primers provided the estimates of nucleated cell counts. Sequencing was performed with immunoSEQ multiplex PCR; in TCRdb, only in-frame clones are kept and a portion is missing. That table supplies the V and J calls and clone size; D and trimming were determined from the DNA. The sample records about 330,000 clones, about 82% being singletons.

Sequencing was done on a sample of peripheral blood. The clonotype originates from a human donor in a cohort sampled during active COVID-19. J is TRBJ2-4 and V is TRBV30, with D perhaps matching TRBD2 (6 bases). CDR3: CAWSITMGGTKNIQYF. DNA for the CDR3: TGTGCCTGGAGTATTACTATGGGAGGCACCAAAAACATTCAGTACTTC.